This TCR beta chain came from a study of T cells of healthy individuals. TCRdb independently ran MiXCR on the 5' RACE reads; one entry per CDR3 protein. The sample holds around 63,000 distinct CDR3 sequences, around 16% seen once. This clonotype has a count of ten or more. The sequence came from a human donor in good health.

The CDR3 region is CASSRGTGNQPQHF. As DNA, the CDR3 is TGTGCCAGCAGTAGGGGGACAGGGAATCAGCCCCAGCATTTT. The V call is TRBV27, the J call TRBJ1-5; 9 bases fit TRBD1. The V gene end was trimmed by 5 bases and the J gene end by 4 bases; junction bases not matched to a gene: 3. The germline V gene encodes CDR1 MNHEY and CDR2 SMNVEV (reference sequence). This CDR3 comprises 14 residues.